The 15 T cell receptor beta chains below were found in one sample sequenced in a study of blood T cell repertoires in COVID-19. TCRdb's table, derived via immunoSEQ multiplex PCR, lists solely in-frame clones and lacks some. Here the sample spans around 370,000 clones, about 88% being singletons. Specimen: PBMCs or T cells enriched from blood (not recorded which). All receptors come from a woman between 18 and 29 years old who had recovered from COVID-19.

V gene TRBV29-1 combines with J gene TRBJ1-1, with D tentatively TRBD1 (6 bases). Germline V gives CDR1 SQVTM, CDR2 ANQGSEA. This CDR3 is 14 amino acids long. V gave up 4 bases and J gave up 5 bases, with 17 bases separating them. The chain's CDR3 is CSVGIWGQNTEAFF. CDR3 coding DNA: TGCAGCGTTGGAATTTGGGGGCAAAATACTGAAGCTTTCTTT.

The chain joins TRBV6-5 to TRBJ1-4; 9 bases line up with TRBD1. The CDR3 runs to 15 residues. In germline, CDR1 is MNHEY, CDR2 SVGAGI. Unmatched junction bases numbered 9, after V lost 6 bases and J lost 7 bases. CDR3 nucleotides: TGTGCCAGCAGCCGCTCCGGGACAGGGAGTGAAAAACTGTTTTTT. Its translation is CASSRSGTGSEKLFF.

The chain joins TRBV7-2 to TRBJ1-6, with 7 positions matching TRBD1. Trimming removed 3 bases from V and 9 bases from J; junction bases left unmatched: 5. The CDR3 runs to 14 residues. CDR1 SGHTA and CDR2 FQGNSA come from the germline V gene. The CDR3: CASSFDRVGSPLHF. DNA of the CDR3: TGTGCCAGCAGCTTCGACAGGGTGGGTTCACCCCTCCACTTT.

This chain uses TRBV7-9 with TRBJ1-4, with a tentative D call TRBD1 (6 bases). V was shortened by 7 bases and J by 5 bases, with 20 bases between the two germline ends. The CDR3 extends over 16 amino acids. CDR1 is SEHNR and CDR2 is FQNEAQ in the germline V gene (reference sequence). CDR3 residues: CASTSGAGGGNEKLFF. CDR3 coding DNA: TGTGCCAGCACTAGCGGGGCGGGGGGCGGCAATGAAAAACTGTTTTTT.

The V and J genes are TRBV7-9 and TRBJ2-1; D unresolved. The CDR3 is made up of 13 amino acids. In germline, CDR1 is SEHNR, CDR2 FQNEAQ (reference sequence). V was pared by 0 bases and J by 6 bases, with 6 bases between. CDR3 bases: TGTGCCAGCAGCTTAGCGGGCTTCAATGAGCAGTTCTTC. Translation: CASSLAGFNEQFF.

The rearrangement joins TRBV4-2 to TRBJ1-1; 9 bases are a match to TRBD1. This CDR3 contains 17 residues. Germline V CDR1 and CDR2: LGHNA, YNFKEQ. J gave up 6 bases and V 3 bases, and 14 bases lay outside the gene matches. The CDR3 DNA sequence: TGTGCCAGCAGCCACGTCGGGACAGGGTCGGGGGCGTCTGAAGCTTTCTTT. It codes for CASSHVGTGSGASEAFF.

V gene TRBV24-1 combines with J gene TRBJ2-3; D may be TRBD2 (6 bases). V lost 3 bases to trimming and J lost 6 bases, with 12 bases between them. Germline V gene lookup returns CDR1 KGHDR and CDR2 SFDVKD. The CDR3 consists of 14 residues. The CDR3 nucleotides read TGTGCCACCAGTGATGGGGGGACGGCGGATACGCAGTATTTT. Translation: CATSDGGTADTQYF.

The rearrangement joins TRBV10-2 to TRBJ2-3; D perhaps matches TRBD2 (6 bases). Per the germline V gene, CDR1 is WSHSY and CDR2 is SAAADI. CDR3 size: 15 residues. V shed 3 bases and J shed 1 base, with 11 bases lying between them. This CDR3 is CASSDSGGGTDTQYF. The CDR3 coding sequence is TGCGCCAGCAGTGATTCCGGGGGTGGCACAGATACGCAGTATTTT.

In DNA form, the CDR3 reads TGTGCCAGTAGTACTCCGGGACAGGGGAACACTGAAGCTTTCTTT. Its translation is CASSTPGQGNTEAFF. V and J are TRBV19 and TRBJ1-1; 9 bases line up with TRBD1. V lost 4 bases and J lost 1; bases outside the gene matches: 4. This CDR3 is 15 amino acids long. CDR1 is LNHDA and CDR2 is SQIVND in the germline V gene (reference sequence). Using reference TRBV19 and TRBJ1-1 for the parts outside the CDR3, the full variable domain is DGGITQSPKYLFRKEGQNVTLSCEQNLNHDAMYWYRQDPGQGLRLIYYSQIVNDFQKGDIAEGYSVSREKKESFPLTVTSAQKNPTAFYLCASSTPGQGNTEAFFGQGTRLTVV.

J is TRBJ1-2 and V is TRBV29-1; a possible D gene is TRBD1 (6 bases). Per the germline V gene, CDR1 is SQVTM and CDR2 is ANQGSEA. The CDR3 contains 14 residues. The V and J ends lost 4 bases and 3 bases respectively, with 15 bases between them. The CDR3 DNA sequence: TGCAGCGTTGGACGCGGGGGCGACTACTATGGCTACACCTTC. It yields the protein CSVGRGGDYYGYTF.

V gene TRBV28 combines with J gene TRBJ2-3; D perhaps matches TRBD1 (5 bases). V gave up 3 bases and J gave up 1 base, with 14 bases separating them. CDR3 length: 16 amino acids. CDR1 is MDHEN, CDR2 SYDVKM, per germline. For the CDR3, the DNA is TGTGCCAGCAGTTTTGCGACAGTAATGGGCACAGATACGCAGTATTTT. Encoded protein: CASSFATVMGTDTQYF.

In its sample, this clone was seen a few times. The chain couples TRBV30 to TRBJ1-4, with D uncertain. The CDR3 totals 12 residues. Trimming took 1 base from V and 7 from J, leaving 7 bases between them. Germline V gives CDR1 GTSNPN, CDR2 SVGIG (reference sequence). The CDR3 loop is CAWSGQSEKLFF. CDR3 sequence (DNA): TGTGCCTGGAGTGGGCAAAGTGAAAAACTGTTTTTT.

CDR3 nucleotide sequence: TGTGCCAGCAGCGCCGGACTTGTATCGGGAGATACGCAGTATTTT. This sequence encodes CASSAGLVSGDTQYF. The chain carries TRBV9 and TRBJ2-3, with D maybe TRBD2 (5 bases). Trimming removed 3 bases at V and 5 bases at J, with 16 bases between. CDR1 SGDLS and CDR2 YYNGEE come from the germline V gene. The CDR3 covers 15 residues.

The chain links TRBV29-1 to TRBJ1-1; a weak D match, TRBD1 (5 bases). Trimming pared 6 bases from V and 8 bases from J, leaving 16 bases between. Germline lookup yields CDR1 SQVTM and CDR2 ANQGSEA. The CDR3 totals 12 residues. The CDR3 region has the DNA TGCAGCGTCGAGACAGAGTCGAGAGAAGCTTTCTTT. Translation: CSVETESREAFF.

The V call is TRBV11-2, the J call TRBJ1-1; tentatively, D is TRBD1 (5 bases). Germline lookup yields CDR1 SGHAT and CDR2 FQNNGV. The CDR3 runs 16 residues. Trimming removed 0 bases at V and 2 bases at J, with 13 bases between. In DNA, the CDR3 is TGTGCCAGCAGCTTAGAAAGGGTAGGGGTAAACACTGAAGCTTTCTTT. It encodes CASSLERVGVNTEAFF.